A selection of T cell receptor beta chains follows, all from one sample in a study of Graves' ophthalmopathy and Graves' hyperthyroidism. Using its own MiXCR run on the multiplex PCR reads, TCRdb lists one record per CDR3 protein. In the table there are 500,000 to 800,000 distinct CDR3 sequences, approximately 39% of which are singletons. The sequenced material came from peripheral blood. The source of these receptors is an adult man with Graves' ophthalmopathy. The CDR3 runs from the conserved cysteine through the conserved F or W. The D gene is left open where the match is weak. Clone size appears in some rows only: once, few, many, or a class for an expanded clone.

D	V	size	J	CDR3	DNA
NA	TRBV6-6	many	TRBJ1-4	CASSFPTNEKLFF	TGTGCCAGCAGTTTCCCAACTAATGAAAAACTGTTTTTT
NA	TRBV15	many	TRBJ1-2	CATSRDQSSYGYTF	TGTGCCACCAGCAGAGATCAGAGCAGCTATGGCTACACCTTC
NA	TRBV25-1	NA	TRBJ2-6	CASSEYPARGNSGANVLTF	TGTGCCAGCAGTGAATATCCGGCCAGGGGCAACTCTGGGGCCAACGTCCTGACTTTC
NA	TRBV7-9	NA	TRBJ2-2	CASSLYVFNVGPSHANTGELFF	TGTGCCAGCAGCCTCTACGTTTTTAACGTCGGTCCCTCCCACGCGAACACCGGGGAGCTGTTTTTT
NA	TRBV5-6	many	TRBJ1-6	CASSYLDNSPLHF	TGTGCCAGCAGCTACCTGGATAATTCACCCCTCCACTTT
NA	TRBV4-3	few	TRBJ2-7	CASSPKPRQADPYEQYF	TGCGCCAGCAGCCCAAAACCTAGACAGGCTGATCCCTACGAGCAGTACTTC
NA	TRBV15	NA	TRBJ2-2	CATSREETGELFW	TGTGCCACCAGCAGAGAGGAGACCGGGGAGCTGTTTTGG
NA	TRBV7-6	many	TRBJ2-5	CASSPRQGPQETQYF	TGTGCCAGCAGCCCTCGTCAGGGCCCTCAAGAGACCCAGTACTTC
NA	TRBV10-3	once	TRBJ1-2	CAIQGQSPDTHYGYTF	TGTGCCATTCAAGGACAGAGCCCGGACACCCACTATGGTTACACCTTC
TRBD1	TRBV10-3	NA	TRBJ1-1	CAISYSTGYTEAFF	TGTGCCATCAGTTACTCGACAGGGTACACTGAAGCTTTCTTT
NA	TRBV7-2	NA	TRBJ2-7	CAWSVTPMTYEQYF	TGTGCCTGGAGTGTTACCCCGATGACCTACGAGCAGTACTTC
NA	TRBV11-2	NA	TRBJ2-7	CASSPGTRSYEQYF	TGTGCCAGCAGCCCCGGGACACGCTCCTACGAGCAGTACTTC
TRBD1	TRBV10-3	NA	TRBJ1-3	CAITAGQGNTIYF	TGTGCCATCACTGCGGGACAGGGGAACACCATATATTTT
TRBD2	TRBV20-1	NA	TRBJ2-7	CSARDSGTSGSDRPYEQYF	TGCAGTGCTAGAGACTCCGGGACTAGCGGGAGTGATCGCCCCTACGAGCAGTACTTC
TRBD2	TRBV5-5	NA	TRBJ2-1	CASSFSQREPYNEQFF	TGTGCCAGCAGCTTCTCCCAGCGGGAGCCATACAATGAGCAGTTCTTC
TRBD1	TRBV6-1	many	TRBJ2-6	CASSRTGGTGANVLTF	TGTGCCAGCAGCCGGACAGGGGGAACTGGGGCCAACGTCCTGACTTTC
TRBD1	TRBV10-3	many	TRBJ2-7	CATYRDRDMEQYF	TGTGCCACCTACCGGGACAGGGATATGGAGCAGTACTTC
NA	TRBV10-3	few	TRBJ1-2	CASNSLGAQHRGGYTF	TGTGCCAGCAACTCCCTCGGGGCGCAGCACCGGGGGGGCTACACCTTC
NA	TRBV24-1	NA	TRBJ1-5	CASSLSRQGILQPQHF	TGTGCCAGCAGTTTATCGCGGCAGGGCATACTACAGCCCCAGCATTTT
TRBD1	TRBV15	many	TRBJ1-1	CATSNWGKVDRGIVNTEAFF	TGTGCCACCAGCAATTGGGGCAAGGTGGACAGGGGCATAGTGAACACTGAAGCTTTCTTT
TRBD1	TRBV6-1	few	TRBJ1-5	CASSRDRVGNQPQHF	TGTGCCAGCAGTAGAGACAGGGTCGGGAATCAGCCCCAGCATTTT